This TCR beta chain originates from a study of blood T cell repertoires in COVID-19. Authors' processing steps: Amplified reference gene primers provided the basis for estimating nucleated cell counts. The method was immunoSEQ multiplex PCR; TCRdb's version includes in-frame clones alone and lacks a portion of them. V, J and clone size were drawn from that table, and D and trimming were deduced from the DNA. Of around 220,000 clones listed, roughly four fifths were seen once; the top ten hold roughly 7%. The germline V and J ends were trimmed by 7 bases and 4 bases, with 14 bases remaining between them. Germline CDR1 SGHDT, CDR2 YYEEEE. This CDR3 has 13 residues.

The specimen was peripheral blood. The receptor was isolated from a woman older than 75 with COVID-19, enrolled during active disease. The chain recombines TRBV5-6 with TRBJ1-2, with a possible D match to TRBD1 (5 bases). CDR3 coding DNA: TGTGCCAGCCTCGGGGGGGATCTCTATGGCTACACCTTC. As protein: CASLGGDLYGYTF.